This is a list of T cell receptor beta chains from one sample in a study of T cell responses to AZD1222 COVID-19 vaccine. The method was immunoSEQ multiplex PCR; TCRdb's version includes in-frame clones alone and lacks a portion of them. The sample has some 130,000 clones; approximately 88% are singletons. Sample: peripheral blood, taken on day 0 of AZD1222 vaccination. All receptors come from an adult in good health. Both conserved end residues are part of each CDR3. D genes are given only for firm matches. Clone size appears in some rows only: once, few, many, or a class for an expanded clone.

J gene: TRBJ2-1; clone size: NA; V gene: TRBV5-1; D gene: NA; CDR3 DNA: TGCGCCAGCAGCTTGCGTCAAAGAGACAATGAGCAGTTCTTC; CDR3 protein: CASSLRQRDNEQFF
J gene: TRBJ1-3; clone size: few; V gene: TRBV3-1/TRBV3-2; D gene: NA; CDR3 DNA: TGTGCCAGCAGCCATTCGGGGGCTGGAAACACCATATATTTT; CDR3 protein: CASSHSGAGNTIYF
J gene: TRBJ1-5; clone size: NA; V gene: TRBV13; D gene: NA; CDR3 DNA: TGTGCCAGCAGCTTATCAAATCAGCCCCAGCATTTT; CDR3 protein: CASSLSNQPQHF
J gene: TRBJ1-1; clone size: NA; V gene: TRBV11-1; D gene: TRBD1; CDR3 DNA: TGTGCCAGCAGGGACGACAGGGGGGCTTTGAACACTGAAGCTTTCTTT; CDR3 protein: CASRDDRGALNTEAFF
J gene: TRBJ2-1; clone size: once; V gene: TRBV29-1; D gene: TRBD1; CDR3 DNA: TGCAGCGTTGAGGGAGACAGGGATAATAGTGAGCAGTTCTTC; CDR3 protein: CSVEGDRDNSEQFF
J gene: TRBJ1-2; clone size: once; V gene: TRBV11-2; D gene: NA; CDR3 DNA: TGTGCCAGCAGCGCCCCCGGGACTGAGGGCTACACCTTC; CDR3 protein: CASSAPGTEGYTF
J gene: TRBJ2-5; clone size: NA; V gene: TRBV6-5; D gene: NA; CDR3 DNA: TGTGCCAGCAGTTCTCGGTTCCAGTACTTC; CDR3 protein: CASSSRFQYF
J gene: TRBJ1-5; clone size: NA; V gene: TRBV19; D gene: NA; CDR3 DNA: TGTGCCAGTAGCTTCCTATCCCCCGGTCAGCCCCAGCATTTT; CDR3 protein: CASSFLSPGQPQHF
J gene: TRBJ2-3; clone size: NA; V gene: TRBV7-2; D gene: NA; CDR3 DNA: TGTGCCAGCAGCCCCCCTACGAACACAGATACGCAGTATTTT; CDR3 protein: CASSPPTNTDTQYF
J gene: TRBJ1-2; clone size: NA; V gene: TRBV6-2/TRBV6-3; D gene: NA; CDR3 DNA: TGTGCCAGCGGCCAGGGTGGTGGCTACACCTTC; CDR3 protein: CASGQGGGYTF
J gene: TRBJ2-7; clone size: NA; V gene: TRBV19; D gene: TRBD1; CDR3 DNA: TGTGCCAGTAGTACCGGGACAGGAGATTACGAGCAGTACTTC; CDR3 protein: CASSTGTGDYEQYF
J gene: TRBJ1-4; clone size: NA; V gene: TRBV5-1; D gene: TRBD1; CDR3 DNA: TGCGCCAGCAGCTTCCGACAGGGGGCCTATGAAAAACTGTTTTTT; CDR3 protein: CASSFRQGAYEKLFF
J gene: TRBJ1-3; clone size: NA; V gene: TRBV19; D gene: TRBD1; CDR3 DNA: TGTGCCAGTAGCCGTGGGACAGGATTCTCTGGAAACACCATATATTTT; CDR3 protein: CASSRGTGFSGNTIYF
J gene: TRBJ2-2; clone size: NA; V gene: TRBV10-3; D gene: TRBD2; CDR3 DNA: TGTGCCATCAAGGCTCCCACTAGCGGGGCGAGCACCGGGGAGCTGTTTTTT; CDR3 protein: CAIKAPTSGASTGELFF
J gene: TRBJ1-5; clone size: NA; V gene: TRBV6-5; D gene: NA; CDR3 DNA: TGTGCCAGCAAACAGTACGATAGCAATCAGCCCCAGCATTTT; CDR3 protein: CASKQYDSNQPQHF
J gene: TRBJ2-1; clone size: once; V gene: TRBV9; D gene: TRBD2; CDR3 DNA: TGTGCCAGCAGCGATGGGCTAGCGGGCTACAATGAGCAGTTCTTC; CDR3 protein: CASSDGLAGYNEQFF
J gene: TRBJ1-2; clone size: NA; V gene: TRBV30; D gene: NA; CDR3 DNA: TGTGCCTGGGGACGGGCGTATGGCTACACCTTC; CDR3 protein: CAWGRAYGYTF
J gene: TRBJ1-1; clone size: NA; V gene: TRBV7-9; D gene: NA; CDR3 DNA: TGTGCCAGCAGCCCCCGGTTGGGGGGAGGGACTGAAGCTTTCTTT; CDR3 protein: CASSPRLGGGTEAFF
J gene: TRBJ2-1; clone size: NA; V gene: TRBV5-6; D gene: NA; CDR3 DNA: TGTGCCACACAAAGGTTGTCCTCCTACAATGAGCAGTTCTTC; CDR3 protein: CATQRLSSYNEQFF
J gene: TRBJ2-5; clone size: NA; V gene: TRBV4-2; D gene: NA; CDR3 DNA: TGTGCCAGCAGCCAAGGTTTAAGAGATACCCAGTACTTC; CDR3 protein: CASSQGLRDTQYF
J gene: TRBJ1-2; clone size: few; V gene: TRBV5-1; D gene: TRBD1; CDR3 DNA: TGCGCCAGCCGCACCGACAGGGGTGACTATGGCTACACCTTC; CDR3 protein: CASRTDRGDYGYTF
J gene: TRBJ2-5; clone size: once; V gene: TRBV27; D gene: NA; CDR3 DNA: TGTGCCAGCAGTTCCCCCCTTGGGACCCAGTACTTC; CDR3 protein: CASSSPLGTQYF
J gene: TRBJ2-3; clone size: NA; V gene: TRBV5-1; D gene: NA; CDR3 DNA: TGCGCCAGCATTGAGGCAGGGAGGCCTAGCACAGATACGCAGTATTTT; CDR3 protein: CASIEAGRPSTDTQYF
J gene: TRBJ2-7; clone size: NA; V gene: TRBV4-1; D gene: NA; CDR3 DNA: TGCGCCAGCAGCCAAGAACCATACTCAGGACAGCCCTACGAGCAGTACTTC; CDR3 protein: CASSQEPYSGQPYEQYF
J gene: TRBJ1-2; clone size: few; V gene: TRBV25-1; D gene: NA; CDR3 DNA: TGTGCCAGCAGTGATCACGGTGCTAGTGGCTACACCTTC; CDR3 protein: CASSDHGASGYTF
J gene: TRBJ2-7; clone size: NA; V gene: TRBV2; D gene: NA; CDR3 DNA: TGTGCCAGCTGCGACAGCGCCTACGAGCAGTACTTC; CDR3 protein: CASCDSAYEQYF
J gene: TRBJ2-2; clone size: NA; V gene: TRBV5-1; D gene: NA; CDR3 DNA: TGCGCCAGCATGGGACTTCTAGGGACCGGGGAGCTGCTTTTT; CDR3 protein: CASMGLLGTGELLF
J gene: TRBJ1-1; clone size: NA; V gene: TRBV11-2; D gene: NA; CDR3 DNA: TGTGCCAGCAGCCCACAGGGTTCTCAAGCTTTCTTT; CDR3 protein: CASSPQGSQAFF
J gene: TRBJ2-7; clone size: NA; V gene: TRBV30; D gene: NA; CDR3 DNA: TGTGCCTGGAGTGAGGGCCTAACAACCTACGAGCAGTACTTC; CDR3 protein: CAWSEGLTTYEQYF
J gene: TRBJ2-7; clone size: NA; V gene: TRBV6-5; D gene: TRBD1; CDR3 DNA: TGTGCCAGCAGCCCCCGGGACAGGGGCGACTACGAGCAGTACTTC; CDR3 protein: CASSPRDRGDYEQYF
J gene: TRBJ2-2; clone size: NA; V gene: TRBV7-2; D gene: NA; CDR3 DNA: TGTGCCAGCAGCTTAAGGCTAGCAACGAACACCGGGGAGCTGTTTTTT; CDR3 protein: CASSLRLATNTGELFF
J gene: TRBJ1-1; clone size: NA; V gene: TRBV6-5; D gene: NA; CDR3 DNA: TGTGCCAGCAGTTACTCGGGGGCTGAAGCTTTCTTT; CDR3 protein: CASSYSGAEAFF
J gene: TRBJ1-5; clone size: NA; V gene: TRBV10-3; D gene: TRBD1; CDR3 DNA: TGTGCCATCAGTGAGTCGAACAGGGGAGGCCAGCCCCAGCATTTT; CDR3 protein: CAISESNRGGQPQHF
J gene: TRBJ2-5; clone size: NA; V gene: TRBV7-2; D gene: NA; CDR3 DNA: TGTGCCAGCGCGCCGGTAGTTTGGGGGACCCAGTACTTC; CDR3 protein: CASAPVVWGTQYF
J gene: TRBJ1-6; clone size: few; V gene: TRBV14; D gene: NA; CDR3 DNA: TGTGCCAGCAGCCAGAGGCAGGGGATGCATTCACCCCTCCACTTT; CDR3 protein: CASSQRQGMHSPLHF
J gene: TRBJ2-7; clone size: few; V gene: TRBV7-6; D gene: TRBD1; CDR3 DNA: TGTGCCAGCAGCTCGACAGGGGGCGCTAACCTCTACGAGCAGTACTTC; CDR3 protein: CASSSTGGANLYEQYF
J gene: TRBJ1-2; clone size: NA; V gene: TRBV21-1; D gene: NA; CDR3 DNA: TGTGCCAGCAGCAAAGTCGCCCTGGCGAGACCGGGGGGCTACACCTTC; CDR3 protein: CASSKVALARPGGYTF
J gene: TRBJ2-2; clone size: NA; V gene: TRBV9; D gene: NA; CDR3 DNA: TGTGCCAGCAGCGATCCATTCGGGAAGAACACCGGGGAGCTGTTTTTT; CDR3 protein: CASSDPFGKNTGELFF
J gene: TRBJ2-5; clone size: NA; V gene: TRBV18; D gene: TRBD1; CDR3 DNA: TGTGCCAGCTCACCACCGGGACAGGGGGTTTCGGAGACCCAGTACTTC; CDR3 protein: CASSPPGQGVSETQYF
J gene: TRBJ1-4; clone size: NA; V gene: TRBV7-7; D gene: NA; CDR3 DNA: TGTGCTAGCAGCTTCCGGACGGGAAGGTGTGAAAAACTGTTTTTT; CDR3 protein: CASSFRTGRCEKLFF
J gene: TRBJ1-6; clone size: NA; V gene: TRBV6-5; D gene: NA; CDR3 DNA: TGTGCCAGCAGTTACTCTTCGAATAATTCACCCCTCCACTTT; CDR3 protein: CASSYSSNNSPLHF
J gene: TRBJ2-1; clone size: NA; V gene: TRBV18; D gene: TRBD1; CDR3 DNA: TGTGCCAGCTCACCAGAGGGGGCAGTTGAGCAGTTCTTC; CDR3 protein: CASSPEGAVEQFF